The entry below gives a single TCR beta chain sequence along with its context. This entry belongs to a study of blood T cell repertoires in COVID-19. TCRdb's copy holds only in-frame clones and misses some; the assay was immunoSEQ multiplex PCR. The data hold roughly 89,000 clones, with roughly 80% observed a single time. Trimming cost V 5 bases and J 9 bases, with 11 bases left between them. This CDR3 comprises 13 residues. Germline CDR1 is SGHTA and CDR2 is FQGNSA. The chain is built from TRBV7-2 and TRBJ1-6; perhaps TRBD1 as D (6 bases). The sequencing sample was made of peripheral blood. This clonotype was sampled from a woman at least 80 years old with acute or convalescent COVID-19. The CDR3 here is CASSHSGASPLHF. In nucleotides, the CDR3 is TGTGCCAGCAGCCACTCAGGGGCTTCACCCCTCCACTTT. Full variable domain (missing parts from reference TRBV7-2 and TRBJ1-6): GAGVSQSPSNKVTEKGKDVELRCDPISGHTALYWYRQSLGQGLEFLIYFQGNSAPDKSGLPSDRFSAERTGGSVSTLTIQRTQQEDSAVYLCASSHSGASPLHFGNGTRLTVT.